A selection of T cell receptor beta chains follows, all from one sample in a study of blood T cell repertoires in COVID-19. TCRdb's table, derived via immunoSEQ multiplex PCR, lists solely in-frame clones and lacks some. The data hold about 180,000 clones, with 70% to 85% observed a single time. The sample consisted of PBMCs or T cells enriched from blood (not recorded which). These receptors came from a man aged 45-65 years who had recovered from COVID-19. CDR3s include the opening cysteine and the closing phenylalanine or tryptophan. Fields, in order: CDR3 protein, CDR3 DNA, J gene, D gene, V gene, clone size. A D gene is named only where the DNA matches it firmly. Expanded clones get a size class; other rows say once, few or many, or leave the size out.

CASSPSGGRNTIYF TGTGCCAGCAGTCCCTCAGGGGGAAGAAACACCATATATTTT TRBJ1-3 TRBD1 TRBV28 .
CASSYNRRLAGGPHEQYF TGTGCCAGCAGTTACAATAGGAGACTAGCGGGGGGGCCCCACGAGCAGTACTTC TRBJ2-7 TRBD2 TRBV6-2/TRBV6-3 .
CASSPVASALSYNEQFF TGTGCCAGCAGCCCGGTGGCTAGCGCTCTTTCCTACAATGAGCAGTTCTTC TRBJ2-1 . TRBV27 .
CSVKGKGAEAFF TGCAGCGTTAAAGGTAAGGGGGCTGAAGCTTTCTTT TRBJ1-1 . TRBV29-1 .
CASSRAGTGVDEQFF TGTGCCAGCAGCCGCGCCGGGACAGGGGTGGATGAGCAGTTCTTC TRBJ2-1 TRBD1 TRBV5-8 .
CASGRGGAFEQFF TGCGCCAGCGGAAGAGGGGGGGCCTTTGAGCAGTTCTTC TRBJ2-1 . TRBV4-1 once
CASNGQGNSPLHF TGTGCCAGCAATGGACAGGGCAATTCACCCCTCCACTTT TRBJ1-6 TRBD1 TRBV6-5 .
CASSRGGYIYNEQFF TGTGCCAGCAGCCGCGGAGGGTATATCTACAATGAGCAGTTCTTC TRBJ2-1 . TRBV5-8 .
CASSQRANNNEQFF TGTGCCAGCAGCCAGCGGGCTAATAACAATGAGCAGTTCTTC TRBJ2-1 . TRBV3-1/TRBV3-2 .
CASRDSGTGTLGYTF TGTGCCAGCAGGGACTCCGGGACAGGGACGTTAGGCTACACCTTC TRBJ1-2 TRBD1 TRBV2 .
CSVRGSGNTIYF TGCAGCGTGAGGGGGTCTGGAAACACCATATATTTT TRBJ1-3 . TRBV29-1 .
CASSSLMNRNTEAFF TGTGCCAGCAGCTCCCTGATGAACAGGAACACTGAAGCTTTCTTT TRBJ1-1 . TRBV9 .
CAWSTPTPYEQYF TGTGCCTGGAGTACCCCTACCCCCTACGAGCAGTACTTC TRBJ2-7 . TRBV30 .
CATSRDRDYNEQFF TGTGCCACCAGCAGAGATCGGGACTACAATGAGCAGTTCTTC TRBJ2-1 . TRBV15 .
CATSDPGGGEQFF TGTGCCACCAGTGACCCTGGGGGGGGTGAGCAGTTCTTC TRBJ2-1 TRBD2 TRBV24-1 once
CASSFRDRRGNTIYF TGTGCCAGCAGCTTCCGGGACAGAAGAGGAAACACCATATATTTT TRBJ1-3 TRBD1 TRBV7-9 .
CASSLKTPRPGSDSPLHF TGTGCCAGCTCACTAAAAACCCCTCGACCGGGATCGGATTCACCCCTCCACTTT TRBJ1-6 . TRBV18 .
CASSQVGWGGAEQYF TGTGCCAGCAGCCAAGTCGGTTGGGGGGGAGCCGAGCAGTACTTC TRBJ2-7 TRBD2 TRBV14 .
CSADRGQGYTF TGCAGTGCAGACAGGGGGCAGGGCTACACCTTC TRBJ1-2 TRBD1 TRBV20-1 .
CASSLNGQVNEKLFF TGCGCCAGCAGCTTGAATGGACAGGTTAATGAAAAACTGTTTTTT TRBJ1-4 TRBD1 TRBV5-1 .
CASTQGDSSGNTIYF TGTGCCAGTACCCAGGGGGACAGCTCTGGAAACACCATATATTTT TRBJ1-3 TRBD1 TRBV19 .
CASSLGVGVSTGELFF TGTGCCAGCAGCTTGGGAGTAGGGGTTAGCACCGGGGAGCTGTTTTTT TRBJ2-2 . TRBV5-4 .
CASRPPAGLNSPLHF TGTGCCAGCAGACCCCCGGCAGGGCTGAATTCACCCCTCCACTTT TRBJ1-6 . TRBV6-5 .
CAISVSGFYGYTF TGTGCCATCAGTGTGTCGGGCTTCTATGGCTACACCTTC TRBJ1-2 . TRBV10-3 once
CASSYGGAGSEKLFF TGTGCCAGCAGTTACGGTGGGGCAGGAAGTGAAAAACTGTTTTTT TRBJ1-4 . TRBV6-5 .
CASSISNSNQPQHF TGTGCCAGTAGCATATCCAATAGCAATCAGCCCCAGCATTTT TRBJ1-5 . TRBV19 .
CATTPGRGLVSPLHF TGTGCCACAACTCCCGGGAGGGGGCTAGTTTCACCCCTCCACTTT TRBJ1-6 TRBD1 TRBV6-5 .
CASSPFSGANVLTF TGTGCCAGTAGCCCTTTCTCTGGGGCCAACGTCCTGACTTTC TRBJ2-6 . TRBV19 .
CASSPGSTYEQYF TGTGCCAGCTCACCGGGCAGTACCTACGAGCAGTACTTC TRBJ2-7 . TRBV18 .
CASSRGSNTEAFF TGTGCCAGCAGCCGGGGGTCGAACACTGAAGCTTTCTTT TRBJ1-1 . TRBV7-3 .
CASSPTSTGQGGGYTF TGTGCCAGCTCACCTACATCGACGGGGCAGGGAGGAGGCTACACCTTC TRBJ1-2 . TRBV18 .
CASVDMSGANVLTF TGTGCCAGTGTGGACATGTCTGGGGCCAACGTCCTGACTTTC TRBJ2-6 . TRBV19 .
CASSLGTINTEAFF TGTGCCAGCAGCCTCGGGACAATCAACACTGAAGCTTTCTTT TRBJ1-1 . TRBV27 .
CATRGGETQYF TGTGCCACCCGGGGGGGAGAGACCCAGTACTTC TRBJ2-5 TRBD2 TRBV2 .
CASSQASGGPIATDTQYF TGCGCCAGCAGCCAAGCAAGCGGGGGACCGATAGCCACAGATACGCAGTATTTT TRBJ2-3 TRBD2 TRBV4-1 .
CASSFQGQGYGYTF TGTGCCAGCAGTTTCCAGGGACAGGGATATGGCTACACCTTC TRBJ1-2 TRBD1 TRBV27 .
CASSDSRVGELFF TGTGCCAGCAGTGACTCGAGAGTCGGGGAGCTGTTTTTT TRBJ2-2 . TRBV6-4 .
CASRSTGNTEAFF TGTGCCAGTAGATCGACAGGAAACACTGAAGCTTTCTTT TRBJ1-1 . TRBV19 once
CASSGQLTYQETQYF TGTGCCAGCAGCGGACAGTTAACGTACCAAGAGACCCAGTACTTC TRBJ2-5 . TRBV2 .
CASRSGQRSNQPQHF TGTGCCAGCAGATCGGGACAGAGGAGCAATCAGCCCCAGCATTTT TRBJ1-5 TRBD1 TRBV6-5 once
CASNSGGTGELFF TGTGCCAGCAACTCAGGGGGTACCGGGGAGCTGTTTTTT TRBJ2-2 TRBD1 TRBV2 .
CASSYFPRDTDTQYF TGTGCCAGCAGTTATTTCCCCAGGGACACAGATACGCAGTATTTT TRBJ2-3 . TRBV6-5 .
CASSVRDSGGDETQYF TGTGCCAGCAGCGTACGGGATAGCGGGGGGGATGAGACCCAGTACTTC TRBJ2-5 TRBD2 TRBV9 .
CASSFSGDGYTF TGTGCCAGCAGCTTTTCAGGGGATGGCTACACCTTC TRBJ1-2 . TRBV7-2 .
CASSLAGTVWGDTEAFF TGTGCCAGCAGCTTAGCGGGAACAGTGTGGGGGGACACTGAAGCTTTCTTT TRBJ1-1 . TRBV7-2 .
CSVDRSTGRAEAFF TGCAGCGTTGATAGGTCGACGGGTAGAGCTGAAGCTTTCTTT TRBJ1-1 . TRBV29-1 .
CASSLRQGKDEQYF TGTGCCAGCAGCCTTAGACAGGGGAAGGACGAGCAGTACTTC TRBJ2-7 TRBD1 TRBV3-1/TRBV3-2 .
CASSALAGFSYEQYF TGTGCCAGCAGTGCTCTAGCGGGGTTCTCCTACGAGCAGTACTTC TRBJ2-7 TRBD2 TRBV5-6 .
CASSLGDRTYEQYF TGCGCCAGCAGCTTGGGGGACAGGACCTACGAGCAGTACTTC TRBJ2-7 TRBD1 TRBV5-1 .
CASSLPGGTEAFF TGTGCCAGCAGCTTACCGGGGGGGACTGAAGCTTTCTTT TRBJ1-1 . TRBV7-9 .
CASSAGIAGGYNEQFF TGTGCCAGCAGCGCCGGGATAGCGGGGGGCTACAATGAGCAGTTCTTC TRBJ2-1 TRBD2 TRBV9 .
CASSQDLGTGTEAFF TGTGCCAGCAGCCAAGATCTTGGGACAGGGACTGAAGCTTTCTTT TRBJ1-1 TRBD1 TRBV3-1/TRBV3-2 .
CAWVKPNSGNTIYF TGTGCCTGGGTGAAGCCGAACTCTGGAAACACCATATATTTT TRBJ1-3 . TRBV30 .
CASSIGTAYGYTF TGTGCCAGTAGTATTGGGACTGCTTATGGCTACACCTTC TRBJ1-2 . TRBV19 once
CASSMSGGNEQFF TGTGCCAGCAGTATGAGCGGGGGGAATGAGCAGTTCTTC TRBJ2-1 TRBD2 TRBV6-4 .